This T cell receptor (beta chain) was found in a study of blood T cell repertoires in COVID-19. Study summary: T cells, B-cell-depleted T cells, or PBMCs provided the cDNA or gDNA that served as material.

Assay used: immunoSEQ multiplex PCR; TCRdb lists only in-frame clones, some missing. The sample consists of under 500,000 clones, around 87% of them appearing once. V gave up 2 bases and J gave up 9 bases; unmatched junction bases: 8. The germline gives CDR1 WSHSY, CDR2 SAAADI. The CDR3 covers 15 residues. The J gene is TRBJ2-1, the V gene TRBV10-2; 9 bases fit TRBD2. The origin of this receptor is a man aged 25 to 45 who had recovered from COVID-19. Sequencing was performed on PBMCs or T cells enriched from blood (not recorded which). Here the CDR3 reads CASSESSGGLGEQFF. CDR3 DNA sequence: TGCGCCAGCAGTGAGAGTAGCGGGGGCCTTGGTGAGCAGTTCTTC.